The subject of this entry is one T cell receptor beta chain. The target antigen is unknown. This sample is part of a study of cytomegalovirus exposure and HLA in healthy donors. As for the study in general: The same platform was used for the approximately 120 validation repertoires as for the 650 to 800 first-cohort repertoires, as reported in a later analysis.

TCRdb's table, derived via immunoSEQ multiplex PCR, lists solely in-frame clones and lacks some. The table lists roughly 63,000 clones, roughly 90% of them singletons. Study-level points and caveats: Most TCR sequences were seen very rarely across donors, but some public TCRs occurred in many. Over 150 TCR beta chains were listed as cytomegalovirus-associated.

There are 13 residues in the CDR3. The germline V gene has CDR1 MDHEN and CDR2 SYDVKM. Trimming stripped 3 bases from V and 2 bases from J, with 8 bases between. The sequence was collected from a woman younger than 35 in good health and CMV-seronegative. Sample: PBMCs. The chain carries TRBV28 and TRBJ2-7, with unresolved D. CDR3 bases: TGTGCCAGCAGTTTTACAGCCCCCTACGAGCAGTACTTC. Protein product: CASSFTAPYEQYF.